A selection of T cell receptor beta chains follows, all from one sample in a study of post-analysis software for immune sequencing data. MiXCR, applied by TCRdb to the PCR reads, yields one record per CDR3 protein. The sample carries 650,000 to 850,000 distinct CDR3 sequences, 35% to 55% recorded once. Sequencing was performed on blood. The receptors here all came from a girl under 18 with multiple sclerosis. The CDR3 runs from the conserved cysteine through the conserved F or W. A D gene is named only where the DNA matches it firmly. For some rows the clone size is stated as once, few or many, or as a class when expanded; others skip it.

NA	TRBV7-9	TRBJ2-7	NA	TGTGCCAGCAGCCTATTAGGGGATCAACACGAGCAGTACTTC	CASSLLGDQHEQYF
NA	TRBV2	TRBJ2-7	NA	TGTGCCAGCAGTGAGAAGAGCTACGAGCAGTACTTC	CASSEKSYEQYF
TRBD2	TRBV27	TRBJ2-1	NA	TGTGCCAGCAGTTTAATTCCAGCGGGGGATTACGGCAATGAGCAGTTCTTC	CASSLIPAGDYGNEQFF
TRBD1	TRBV6-2/TRBV6-3	TRBJ2-3	NA	TGTGCCAGCACTGCCAGGGGGCGGAACACAGATACGCAGTATTTT	CASTARGRNTDTQYF
TRBD1	TRBV2	TRBJ2-5	NA	TGTGCCAGCAGTGCCGGAACATCTACAGGGGCAGGAGAGACCCAGTACTTC	CASSAGTSTGAGETQYF
NA	TRBV28	TRBJ2-1	NA	TGTGCCAGCAGTTTATTCGCAGGGGACAATGAGCAGTTCTTC	CASSLFAGDNEQFF
TRBD2	TRBV2	TRBJ2-3	once	TGTGCCAGCAGTACTTCCGGGACTAGCGGGAGCACAGATACGCAGTATTTT	CASSTSGTSGSTDTQYF
NA	TRBV5-1	TRBJ2-1	NA	TGCGCCAGCAGCTACCCCGGGCAGTACAATGAGCAGTTCTTC	CASSYPGQYNEQFF
TRBD1	TRBV9	TRBJ2-7	NA	TGTGCCAGCAGCGCCTACCCCGACAGGGGATCCGAGCAGTACTTC	CASSAYPDRGSEQYF
NA	TRBV5-1	TRBJ2-5	NA	TGCGCCAGCGAAGGGCGGGAAGAGACCCAGTACTTC	CASEGREETQYF
TRBD1	TRBV29-1	TRBJ1-1	NA	TGCAGCGTCTTAGACAGGGGGAAGGGAATGAACACTGAAGCTTTCTTT	CSVLDRGKGMNTEAFF
NA	TRBV10-3	TRBJ2-5	once	TGTGCCATCAGTGAGTCCCAGCTTGGGTACCAAGAGACCCAGTACTTC	CAISESQLGYQETQYF
TRBD2	TRBV30	TRBJ2-1	NA	TGTGCCTGGGCTAGACTAGCGATCTACAATGAGCAGTTCTTC	CAWARLAIYNEQFF
NA	TRBV4-3	TRBJ2-7	few	TGCGCCAGCAGCCGAAGCCTGGGCGACGAGCAGTACTTC	CASSRSLGDEQYF
NA	TRBV20-1	TRBJ2-7	few	TGCAGTGCTCAGGCGGCCGGGAGACCCTACGAGCAGTACTTC	CSAQAAGRPYEQYF
NA	TRBV27	TRBJ2-5	NA	TGTGCCAGCAGGCCTATTTTTCAAGAGACCCAGTACTTC	CASRPIFQETQYF
NA	TRBV7-9	TRBJ2-6	NA	TGTGCCAGCGCACGGGGGAATGGGGCCAACGTCCTGACTTTC	CASARGNGANVLTF
NA	TRBV12-3/TRBV12-4	TRBJ2-5	NA	TGTGCCAGCGTTAAGGGCTGGCAAGAGACCCAGTACTTC	CASVKGWQETQYF
NA	TRBV10-3	TRBJ2-1	few	TGTGCCATCAGTTATGACAACAATGAGCAGTTCTTC	CAISYDNNEQFF
TRBD2	TRBV11-2	TRBJ2-4	NA	TGTGCCAGCAGCTTAGTTGGTATTAGCGGGAGGGCCCGACTAGCCAAAAACATTCAGTACTTC	CASSLVGISGRARLAKNIQYF
TRBD2	TRBV10-3	TRBJ2-1	NA	TGTGCCATCAGCGGACTAGCGGAAAGCTCCTACAATGAGCAGTTCTTC	CAISGLAESSYNEQFF
TRBD2	TRBV20-1	TRBJ2-5	NA	TGCAGTGCTAGAGATTGGCTAGCGGAACAAGAGACCCAGTACTTC	CSARDWLAEQETQYF
NA	TRBV24-1	TRBJ2-6	NA	TGTGCCACCAGTGATTCTTTTGGGACTGGGGTGTCTGGGGCCAACGTCCTGACTTTC	CATSDSFGTGVSGANVLTF
NA	TRBV11-2	TRBJ2-1	NA	TGTGCCAGCAGCTTAGTTCACAATGAGCAGTTCTTC	CASSLVHNEQFF
NA	TRBV7-2	TRBJ2-5	NA	TGTGCCAGCAGCTGGCTCCCTGGGGAGACCCAGTACTTC	CASSWLPGETQYF
NA	TRBV28	TRBJ2-7	few	TGTGCCAGCAGTTTATTGGTGGGGGCGAACGAGGTGGAGTACTTC	CASSLLVGANEVEYF
NA	TRBV15	TRBJ2-5	NA	TGTGCCACCAGCAGAGATGGGGATTGGGGTGGAGAGACCCAGTACTTC	CATSRDGDWGGETQYF
NA	TRBV6-1	TRBJ1-1	NA	TGTGCCAGCAGTGAAACTGAAGCTTTCTTT	CASSETEAFF
TRBD2	TRBV4-2	TRBJ2-3	NA	TGTGCCAGCAGCCATCGGCTAGCGGGAGGCCCGGACGCAGATACGCAGTATTTT	CASSHRLAGGPDADTQYF
NA	TRBV6-5	TRBJ1-5	few	TGTGCCAGCAGTTCCTCGGAACCGTTTGAGCCCCAGCATTTT	CASSSSEPFEPQHF
NA	TRBV20-1	TRBJ1-5	NA	TGCAGTGCTAGAGATCGAGGGGGGACAAATCAGCCCCAGCATTTT	CSARDRGGTNQPQHF
NA	TRBV5-1	TRBJ2-5	few	TGCGCCAGCAGCTTCAGTGGGGGCGAGGAGACCCAGTACTTC	CASSFSGGEETQYF
TRBD2	TRBV6-1	TRBJ2-3	NA	TGTGCCAGCAGTGCAGGGACGTCTAGCGGGACCACAGATACGCAGTATTTT	CASSAGTSSGTTDTQYF
TRBD2	TRBV5-1	TRBJ2-1	few	TGCGCCAGCAGCCCGAACGGACTAGCGGGAGATTTCGGCAATGAGCAGTTCTTC	CASSPNGLAGDFGNEQFF
TRBD2	TRBV5-8	TRBJ2-3	NA	TGTGCCAGCAGCTTGCGGTGGAGTGGCCTAGCGGGAGCCCCTAGCACAGATACGCAGTATTTT	CASSLRWSGLAGAPSTDTQYF
NA	TRBV29-1	TRBJ2-1	few	TGCAGCGTTGAATATAGCGCAACGGCGGGGAATGAGCAGTTCTTC	CSVEYSATAGNEQFF